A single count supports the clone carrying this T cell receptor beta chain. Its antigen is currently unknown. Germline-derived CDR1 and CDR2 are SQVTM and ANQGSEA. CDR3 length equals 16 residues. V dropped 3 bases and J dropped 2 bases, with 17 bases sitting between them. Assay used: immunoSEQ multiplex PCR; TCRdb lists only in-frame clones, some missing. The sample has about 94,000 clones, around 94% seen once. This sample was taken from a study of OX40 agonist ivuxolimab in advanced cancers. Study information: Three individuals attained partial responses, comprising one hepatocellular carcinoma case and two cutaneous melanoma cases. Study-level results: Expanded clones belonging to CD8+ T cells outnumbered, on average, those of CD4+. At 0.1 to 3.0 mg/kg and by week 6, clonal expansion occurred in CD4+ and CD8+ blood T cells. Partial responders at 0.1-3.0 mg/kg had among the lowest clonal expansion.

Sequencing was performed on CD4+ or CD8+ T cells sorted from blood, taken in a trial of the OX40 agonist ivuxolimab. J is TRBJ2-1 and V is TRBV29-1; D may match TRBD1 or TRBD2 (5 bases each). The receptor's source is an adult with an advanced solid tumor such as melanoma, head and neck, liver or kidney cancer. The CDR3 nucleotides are TGCAGCGTTGATGAGGGACGCAGCCGGGCCTACAATGAGCAGTTCTTC. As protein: CSVDEGRSRAYNEQFF.